What follows describes a single TCR beta chain. What it binds is not known. These data originate in a study of cytomegalovirus exposure and HLA in healthy donors. The germline CDR1 and CDR2 sequences are LGHNA and YNFKEQ. The CDR3 consists of 16 residues. After removal of 3 bases from V and 5 bases from J, the junction contained 9 bases not matched to a gene. Study findings and constraints: Most of the CMV-associated TCR beta chains (in a later analysis) appeared to be HLA-restricted. Roughly uniform sequencing depth across donors was assumed, possibly incorrectly. Trimming of TCR beta V- and J-genes showed a link, identified in a later analysis, to a missense DCLRE1C variant.

A multiplex PCR was run with 60 Vbeta primers and 13 Jbeta primers. This table comes from immunoSEQ multiplex PCR, and its TCRdb copy is limited to in-frame clones, with some not included. The sample consists of around 54,000 clones, around 82% of them appearing once. This clonotype was sampled from a woman younger than 35 in good health and CMV-seronegative. This chain links TRBV4-2 with TRBJ1-2, with 10 bases fitting TRBD1. The sequencing input was PBMCs. CDR3 nucleotide sequence: TGTGCCAGCAGCCAGGGCCGGGACAGGGGTGGGTATGGCTACACCTTC. Translated, it gives CASSQGRDRGGYGYTF.